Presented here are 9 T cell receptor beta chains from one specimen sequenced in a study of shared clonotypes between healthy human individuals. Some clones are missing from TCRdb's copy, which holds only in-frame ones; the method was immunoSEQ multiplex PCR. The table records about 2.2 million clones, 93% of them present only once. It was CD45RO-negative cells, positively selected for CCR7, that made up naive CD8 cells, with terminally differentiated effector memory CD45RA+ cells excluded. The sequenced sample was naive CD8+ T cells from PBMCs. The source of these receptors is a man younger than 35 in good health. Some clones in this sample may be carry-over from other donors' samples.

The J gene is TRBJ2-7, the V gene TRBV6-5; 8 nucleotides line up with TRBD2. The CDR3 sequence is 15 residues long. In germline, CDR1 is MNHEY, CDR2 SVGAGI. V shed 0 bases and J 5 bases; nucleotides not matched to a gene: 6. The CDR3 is CASSYSEREYDEQYF. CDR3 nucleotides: TGTGCCAGCAGTTACTCGGAGCGGGAGTACGACGAGCAGTACTTC.

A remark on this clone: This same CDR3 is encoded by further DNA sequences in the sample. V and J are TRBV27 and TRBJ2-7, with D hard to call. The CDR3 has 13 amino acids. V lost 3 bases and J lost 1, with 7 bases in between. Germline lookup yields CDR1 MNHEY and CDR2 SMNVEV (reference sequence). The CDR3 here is CASSLSASYEQYF. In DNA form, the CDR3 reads TGTGCCAGCAGTTTGTCTGCTTCCTACGAGCAGTACTTC.

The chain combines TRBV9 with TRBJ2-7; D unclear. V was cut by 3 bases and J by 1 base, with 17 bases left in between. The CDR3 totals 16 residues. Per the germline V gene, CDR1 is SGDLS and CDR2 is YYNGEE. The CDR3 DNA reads TGTGCCAGCAGCGCAACAGCGAGAGCCGGGTCCTACGAGCAGTACTTC. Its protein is CASSATARAGSYEQYF.

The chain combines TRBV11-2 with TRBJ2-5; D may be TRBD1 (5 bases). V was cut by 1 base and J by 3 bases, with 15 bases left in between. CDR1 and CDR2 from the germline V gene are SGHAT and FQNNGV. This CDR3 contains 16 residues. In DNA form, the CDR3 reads TGTGCCAGCAGCTTAGCCCCCAAAGGGGCGGAAGAGACCCAGTACTTC. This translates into CASSLAPKGAEETQYF. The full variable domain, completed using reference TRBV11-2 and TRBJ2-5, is EAGVAQSPRYKIIEKRQSVAFWCNPISGHATLYWYQQILGQGPKLLIQFQNNGVVDDSQLPKDRFSAERLKGVDSTLKIQPAKLEDSAVYLCASSLAPKGAEETQYFGPGTRLLVL.

The CDR3: CASSPQPIGAGNGYTF. In DNA form, the CDR3 reads TGTGCCAGCAGCCCCCAACCGATTGGGGCGGGCAATGGCTACACCTTC. This chain connects TRBV5-6 to TRBJ1-2; tentative D call: TRBD1 (5 bases). Germline CDR1 is SGHDT and CDR2 is YYEEEE. The CDR3 extends over 16 amino acids. Trimming removed 4 bases at V and 6 bases at J, with 22 bases between.

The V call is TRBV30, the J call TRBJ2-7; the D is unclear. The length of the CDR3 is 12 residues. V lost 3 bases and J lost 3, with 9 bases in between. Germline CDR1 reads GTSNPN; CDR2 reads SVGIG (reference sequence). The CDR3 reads CAWRELDYEQYF. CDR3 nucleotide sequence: TGTGCCTGGAGGGAACTTGACTACGAGCAGTACTTC.

The CDR3 DNA is TGTGCCAGCAGTGAAGAGAGACCACGAGGCACAGATACGCAGTATTTT. Encoded protein: CASSEERPRGTDTQYF. This chain uses TRBV2 with TRBJ2-3; D remains unclear. The CDR3 has 16 residues. Per the germline V gene, CDR1 is SNHLY and CDR2 is FYNNEI. The ends were cut back, 1 base at V and 1 base at J, with 12 bases in the middle. Complete variable domain (other parts from reference TRBV2 and TRBJ2-3): EPEVTQTPSHQVTQMGQEVILRCVPISNHLYFYWYRQILGQKVEFLVSFYNNEISEKSEIFDDQFSVERPDGSNFTLKIRSTKLEDSAMYFCASSEERPRGTDTQYFGPGTRLTVL.

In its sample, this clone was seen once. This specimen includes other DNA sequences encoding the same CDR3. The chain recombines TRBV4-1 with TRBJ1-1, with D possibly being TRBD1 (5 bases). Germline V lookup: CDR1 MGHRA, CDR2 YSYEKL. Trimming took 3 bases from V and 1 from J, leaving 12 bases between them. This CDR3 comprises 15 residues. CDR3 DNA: TGCGCCAGCAGCCAGGGGACCGAGGGGAACACTGAAGCTTTCTTT. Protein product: CASSQGTEGNTEAFF.

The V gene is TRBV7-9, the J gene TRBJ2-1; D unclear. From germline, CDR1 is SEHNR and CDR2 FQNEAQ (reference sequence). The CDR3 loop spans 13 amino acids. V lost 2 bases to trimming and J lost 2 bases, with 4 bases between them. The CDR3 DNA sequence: TGTGCCAGCAGCTTACCACCCTACAATGAGCAGTTCTTC. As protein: CASSLPPYNEQFF.